These T cell receptor beta chains were read from a single sample in a study of blood T cell repertoires in COVID-19. TCRdb's copy holds only in-frame clones and misses some; the assay was immunoSEQ multiplex PCR. The profile covers a few hundred thousand clones, with over 80% appearing a single time and 0.95% to 1.5% taken by the ten largest. Material for sequencing was PBMCs or T cells enriched from blood (not recorded which). The source of these receptors is a human donor in a cohort exposed to, infected with or recovered from COVID-19 (not recorded which). The donor label of this sample is uncertain. Each CDR3 is given with its conserved first and last residue. The order of the fields is V gene, J gene, D gene, clone size, CDR3 DNA, CDR3 protein. The D gene is left open where the match is weak. Where a row states a size, it is once, few, many or the class of an expanded clone; other rows omit it.

V gene: TRBV7-8; J gene: TRBJ2-5; D gene: TRBD2; clone size: .; CDR3 DNA: TGTGCCAGCAGCTTAGTCGCCCTAGCGGGGGACCAAGAGACCCAGTACTTC; CDR3 protein: CASSLVALAGDQETQYF
V gene: TRBV7-9; J gene: TRBJ1-5; D gene: .; clone size: .; CDR3 DNA: TGTGCCAGCAGCTTAGGAGGAGGCGGGGACTGGCGTCAGCCCCAGCATTTT; CDR3 protein: CASSLGGGGDWRQPQHF
V gene: TRBV7-2; J gene: TRBJ1-2; D gene: .; clone size: .; CDR3 DNA: TGTGCCAGCAGCTTGGACAGAACGGGGGGCTACACCTTC; CDR3 protein: CASSLDRTGGYTF
V gene: TRBV4-1; J gene: TRBJ1-1; D gene: TRBD1; clone size: .; CDR3 DNA: TGCGCCAGCGGCCCGGCCTTCCAGGGGGGTCACACTGAAGCTTTCTTT; CDR3 protein: CASGPAFQGGHTEAFF
V gene: TRBV28; J gene: TRBJ1-3; D gene: .; clone size: .; CDR3 DNA: TGTGCCAGCAGTTTTAGGAGATCGCGGGGGGCAGACTCTGGAAACACCATATATTTT; CDR3 protein: CASSFRRSRGADSGNTIYF
V gene: TRBV6-1; J gene: TRBJ1-2; D gene: .; clone size: .; CDR3 DNA: TGTGCCAGCAGTGAAGTGTGGGGGCCCGATGGCTACACCTTC; CDR3 protein: CASSEVWGPDGYTF
V gene: TRBV6-5; J gene: TRBJ1-6; D gene: .; clone size: .; CDR3 DNA: TGTGCCAGCAGTTACGGGGGGGTGATTAATTCACCCCTCCACTTT; CDR3 protein: CASSYGGVINSPLHF
V gene: TRBV19; J gene: TRBJ1-6; D gene: .; clone size: .; CDR3 DNA: TGTGCCAGTAGGCTTCAGGGGTCACCCCTCCACTTT; CDR3 protein: CASRLQGSPLHF
V gene: TRBV19; J gene: TRBJ1-5; D gene: TRBD1; clone size: .; CDR3 DNA: TGTGCCAGTACGGTAGGACAGGGGCGAAGTCAGCCCCAGCATTTT; CDR3 protein: CASTVGQGRSQPQHF
V gene: TRBV9; J gene: TRBJ1-1; D gene: TRBD1; clone size: .; CDR3 DNA: TGTGCCAGCAGCGTAGGTAGGGGGCGAGGAACTGAAGCTTTCTTT; CDR3 protein: CASSVGRGRGTEAFF
V gene: TRBV4-1; J gene: TRBJ2-1; D gene: .; clone size: .; CDR3 DNA: TGCGCCAGCAGCCAAGATAGGCGGGGATACTACAATGAGCAGTTCTTC; CDR3 protein: CASSQDRRGYYNEQFF
V gene: TRBV9; J gene: TRBJ1-6; D gene: .; clone size: once; CDR3 DNA: TGTGCCAGCAGCGTAGCAGGGGCTAGAAATTCACCCCTCCACTTT; CDR3 protein: CASSVAGARNSPLHF
V gene: TRBV19; J gene: TRBJ1-1; D gene: .; clone size: .; CDR3 DNA: TGTGCCACAGACCGTGGAGGCGGTAGCACTGAAGCTTTCTTT; CDR3 protein: CATDRGGGSTEAFF
V gene: TRBV12-5; J gene: TRBJ2-4; D gene: .; clone size: .; CDR3 DNA: TGTGCTAGTGGTTTGGTAACAGGCATTCAGTACTTC; CDR3 protein: CASGLVTGIQYF
V gene: TRBV7-9; J gene: TRBJ2-7; D gene: .; clone size: once; CDR3 DNA: TGTGCCAGCAGCTTAAGGGTACAGGGAGGGAACGAGCAGTACTTC; CDR3 protein: CASSLRVQGGNEQYF
V gene: TRBV27; J gene: TRBJ2-5; D gene: TRBD2; clone size: .; CDR3 DNA: TGTGCCAGCAGTTTAGGCGCGGGGGGGCTGGAGACCCAGTACTTC; CDR3 protein: CASSLGAGGLETQYF
V gene: TRBV10-3; J gene: TRBJ2-1; D gene: TRBD2; clone size: .; CDR3 DNA: TGTGCCATCAGTGAGTCGGCAGCGGGGGCCCTCTCCTACAATGAGCAGTTCTTC; CDR3 protein: CAISESAAGALSYNEQFF
V gene: TRBV27; J gene: TRBJ2-3; D gene: .; clone size: .; CDR3 DNA: TGTGCCAGCAGTTTTGTCCAGGCGACGCCGACAGATACGCAGTATTTT; CDR3 protein: CASSFVQATPTDTQYF
V gene: TRBV24-1; J gene: TRBJ2-1; D gene: .; clone size: .; CDR3 DNA: TGTGCCACCAGTGGTGAGGGCAAATACAATGAGCAGTTCTTC; CDR3 protein: CATSGEGKYNEQFF
V gene: TRBV5-1; J gene: TRBJ2-7; D gene: .; clone size: .; CDR3 DNA: TGCGCCAGCAGCTTGGCCGACTACTACGAGCAGTACTTC; CDR3 protein: CASSLADYYEQYF
V gene: TRBV19; J gene: TRBJ1-1; D gene: .; clone size: .; CDR3 DNA: TGTGCCACCTCGGGGGGCCCGCCGGGATATATGAACACTGAAGCTTTCTTT; CDR3 protein: CATSGGPPGYMNTEAFF
V gene: TRBV9; J gene: TRBJ1-1; D gene: TRBD1; clone size: .; CDR3 DNA: TGTGCCAGCCGTCCAGGGGGCCATTACACTGAAGCTTTCTTT; CDR3 protein: CASRPGGHYTEAFF
V gene: TRBV25-1; J gene: TRBJ1-1; D gene: .; clone size: .; CDR3 DNA: TGTGCCAGCAGTGAATACGGTGGGGCAGGGGCCACTGAAGCTTTCTTT; CDR3 protein: CASSEYGGAGATEAFF
V gene: TRBV10-2; J gene: TRBJ1-4; D gene: TRBD1; clone size: .; CDR3 DNA: TGCGCCAGCAGTGATCCAGGGGGCGTTGAAAAACTGTTTTTT; CDR3 protein: CASSDPGGVEKLFF
V gene: TRBV23-1; J gene: TRBJ1-2; D gene: TRBD1; clone size: .; CDR3 DNA: TGCGCCAGCAGTCACCGGGACAGCGCGTATGGCTACACCTTC; CDR3 protein: CASSHRDSAYGYTF